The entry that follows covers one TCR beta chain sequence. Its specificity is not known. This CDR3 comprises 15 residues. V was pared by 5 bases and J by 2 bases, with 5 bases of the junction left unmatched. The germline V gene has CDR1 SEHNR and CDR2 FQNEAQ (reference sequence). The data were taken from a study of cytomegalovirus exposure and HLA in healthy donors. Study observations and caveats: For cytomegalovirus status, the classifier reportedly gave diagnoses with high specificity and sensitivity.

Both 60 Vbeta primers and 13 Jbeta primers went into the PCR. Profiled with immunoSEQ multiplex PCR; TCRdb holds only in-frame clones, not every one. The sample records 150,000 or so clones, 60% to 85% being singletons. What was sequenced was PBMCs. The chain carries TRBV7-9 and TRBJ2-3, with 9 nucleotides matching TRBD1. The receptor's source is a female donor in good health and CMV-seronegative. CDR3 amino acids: CASSPTGGYTDTQYF. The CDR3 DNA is TGTGCCAGCAGCCCGACAGGGGGGTACACAGATACGCAGTATTTT.